The clone carrying this TCR beta chain was detected ten times or more. As yet, its antigen is unknown. The data were obtained in a study of T-cell reconstitution after alpha-beta-depleted transplantation in children. Researchers prepared the TCRbeta library using unique molecular identifiers, the study reports. TCRdb called the PCR reads again in MiXCR, with one record for every CDR3 protein. The profile covers 250,000 to 300,000 distinct CDR3 sequences, with 11% appearing a single time and 20% to 30% taken by the ten largest. The CDR3 has 15 amino acids. J was trimmed by 8 bases and V by 6 bases; bases with no gene match: 9. General study results and limits: After one year, T-cell counts and TCRbeta diversity mostly came from new T cells. Reportedly, only several hundred clones from non-depleted graft cells drove alpha-beta T-cell counts at about two months. Surviving recipient T cells and thymic progenitors underlay high day-60 TCRbeta diversity in some patients.

Specimen: peripheral blood, collected 180 days after TCRalphabeta/CD19-depleted stem cell transplant. The rearrangement links TRBV12-3 or TRBV12-4 to TRBJ2-1; 11 positions agree with TRBD2. The receptor was isolated from a male patient under 10 years old who had a stem cell transplant for chronic granulomatous disease, so the T cells may come from the graft donor. The CDR3 sequence is CASRIGLAGSDEQFF. The CDR3 DNA follows: TGTGCCAGCAGGATCGGACTAGCGGGTTCGGATGAGCAGTTCTTC.